The rows below give T cell receptor beta chains drawn from one sample of a study of T cell changes during pregnancy in multiple sclerosis. Using immunoSEQ multiplex PCR, the repertoire was profiled, and TCRdb retains in-frame clones only, with some absent. The sample contains approximately 46,000 clones, 92% of which appear only once. The sequenced sample was CD4+ T cells from peripheral blood mononuclear cells, obtained after pregnancy. The receptor set was obtained from a female donor with multiple sclerosis, enrolled in a pregnancy study. Each CDR3 is given with its conserved first and last residue. The D gene is left open where the match is weak. The listing skips clone size in some rows; elsewhere it reads once, few, many or a size class.

j_call: TRBJ2-7
v_call: TRBV5-1
clone_size: -
d_call: -
cdr3_nt: TGCGCCAGCAGCTTGGAGGCGGGGGCCTCCTACGAGCAGTACTTC
cdr3_aa: CASSLEAGASYEQYF

j_call: TRBJ2-2
v_call: TRBV5-1
clone_size: -
d_call: -
cdr3_nt: TGCGCCAGCAGCCAAACATTCTCGAACACCGGGGAGCTGTTTTTT
cdr3_aa: CASSQTFSNTGELFF

j_call: TRBJ2-2
v_call: TRBV9
clone_size: -
d_call: -
cdr3_nt: TGTGCCAGCAGCGTAGTTGGCAATTTATTATCGAACACCGGGGAGCTGTTTTTT
cdr3_aa: CASSVVGNLLSNTGELFF

j_call: TRBJ2-7
v_call: TRBV19
clone_size: -
d_call: TRBD1
cdr3_nt: TGTGCCAGTAGCTTGGGACAGGGAGGTAATCCGTACTTC
cdr3_aa: CASSLGQGGNPYF

j_call: TRBJ2-7
v_call: TRBV9
clone_size: -
d_call: -
cdr3_nt: TGTGCCAGCAGCGTAGGGGGACTCATTACCTACGAGCAGTACTTC
cdr3_aa: CASSVGGLITYEQYF

j_call: TRBJ2-5
v_call: TRBV27
clone_size: -
d_call: -
cdr3_nt: TGTGCCAGCAGTTTACAGGGGATAGGCGAGACCCAGTACTTC
cdr3_aa: CASSLQGIGETQYF

j_call: TRBJ2-2
v_call: TRBV6-1
clone_size: -
d_call: -
cdr3_nt: TGTGCCAGCAGGGGACAAGGCCAACCCGGGGAGCTGTTTTTT
cdr3_aa: CASRGQGQPGELFF

j_call: TRBJ1-4
v_call: TRBV28
clone_size: -
d_call: TRBD1
cdr3_nt: TGTGCCAGCAGTTTATTGACAGGGAGAACTAATGAAAAACTGTTTTTT
cdr3_aa: CASSLLTGRTNEKLFF

j_call: TRBJ1-4
v_call: TRBV18
clone_size: -
d_call: -
cdr3_nt: TGTGCCAGCGCCAAGACAGACATAGAAAAACTGTTTTTT
cdr3_aa: CASAKTDIEKLFF

j_call: TRBJ2-5
v_call: TRBV7-2
clone_size: -
d_call: -
cdr3_nt: TGTGCCAGCAGCTTAGGGGCAGGGGACCAAGAGACCCAGTACTTC
cdr3_aa: CASSLGAGDQETQYF

j_call: TRBJ1-3
v_call: TRBV28
clone_size: -
d_call: TRBD1
cdr3_nt: TGTGCCAGCAGTCCCCAGGGGGCGCGAGGAAACACCATATATTTT
cdr3_aa: CASSPQGARGNTIYF

j_call: TRBJ2-3
v_call: TRBV11-2
clone_size: -
d_call: -
cdr3_nt: TGTGCCAGCAGCTTAGTGGGCGGGAGCACAGATACGCAGTATTTT
cdr3_aa: CASSLVGGSTDTQYF

j_call: TRBJ2-1
v_call: TRBV12-5
clone_size: -
d_call: -
cdr3_nt: TGTGCTAGTGGTTTGGGACTAGTCTCCCACAATGAGCAGTTCTTC
cdr3_aa: CASGLGLVSHNEQFF

j_call: TRBJ2-4
v_call: TRBV28
clone_size: few
d_call: -
cdr3_nt: TGTGCCAGCAGGCAGGACAGCCACCTGCGTGGCAAAAACATTCAGTACTTC
cdr3_aa: CASRQDSHLRGKNIQYF

j_call: TRBJ2-5
v_call: TRBV27
clone_size: -
d_call: -
cdr3_nt: TGTGCCAGCAGTTTTGACTTCGGTATGAGGGAGACCCAGTACTTC
cdr3_aa: CASSFDFGMRETQYF

j_call: TRBJ1-4
v_call: TRBV7-2
clone_size: -
d_call: TRBD1
cdr3_nt: TGTGCCAGCAGCCTGGGGACAGTTGAAAAACTGTTTTTT
cdr3_aa: CASSLGTVEKLFF

j_call: TRBJ2-5
v_call: TRBV4-1
clone_size: once
d_call: -
cdr3_nt: TGCGCCAGCAGCCAAGACTCGGTCCTTGCCCAGTACTTC
cdr3_aa: CASSQDSVLAQYF

j_call: TRBJ1-2
v_call: TRBV14
clone_size: -
d_call: -
cdr3_nt: TGTGCCAGCAGCCCGGGTAGGGGGTCCTATGGCTACACCTTC
cdr3_aa: CASSPGRGSYGYTF

j_call: TRBJ1-2
v_call: TRBV11-2
clone_size: -
d_call: -
cdr3_nt: TGTGCCAGCAGCTTCGGGGTGGACTATGGCTACACCTTC
cdr3_aa: CASSFGVDYGYTF

j_call: TRBJ2-5
v_call: TRBV10-3
clone_size: -
d_call: -
cdr3_nt: TGTGCCATCAGTGAAGGGGCAGGGGGGCAAGAGACCCAGTACTTC
cdr3_aa: CAISEGAGGQETQYF

j_call: TRBJ2-5
v_call: TRBV6-1
clone_size: -
d_call: TRBD1
cdr3_nt: TGTGCCAGCAGTGGACAGGGATCCAGGATGAGGGCGGAGACCCAGTACTTC
cdr3_aa: CASSGQGSRMRAETQYF

j_call: TRBJ1-1
v_call: TRBV27
clone_size: -
d_call: TRBD1
cdr3_nt: TGTGCCAGCAGCCGGACAGGGGGCTATGAAGCTTTCTTT
cdr3_aa: CASSRTGGYEAFF

j_call: TRBJ2-7
v_call: TRBV19
clone_size: -
d_call: -
cdr3_nt: TGTGCCAGTAGGCAACAGGGTCTCTCCTACGAGCAGTACTTC
cdr3_aa: CASRQQGLSYEQYF

j_call: TRBJ2-7
v_call: TRBV19
clone_size: -
d_call: TRBD2
cdr3_nt: TGTGCCAGTAGTATTCATTCCGGGACTACCGTTGAGCAGTACTTC
cdr3_aa: CASSIHSGTTVEQYF

j_call: TRBJ1-1
v_call: TRBV19
clone_size: once
d_call: TRBD1
cdr3_nt: TGTGCCAGTAGTATAGTTCCAGGGGGCACTGAAGCTTTCTTT
cdr3_aa: CASSIVPGGTEAFF

j_call: TRBJ1-4
v_call: TRBV10-3
clone_size: -
d_call: TRBD1
cdr3_nt: TGTGCCATCAGCCAGGGGGCGACTAATGAAAAACTGTTTTTT
cdr3_aa: CAISQGATNEKLFF

j_call: TRBJ1-1
v_call: TRBV11-1
clone_size: -
d_call: TRBD1
cdr3_nt: TGTGCCAGCAGCTTTATCCTTGACAGGGCGAAAACTGAAGCTTTCTTT
cdr3_aa: CASSFILDRAKTEAFF

j_call: TRBJ2-2
v_call: TRBV7-2
clone_size: few
d_call: TRBD2
cdr3_nt: TGTGCCAGCAGCTTAGCTCCCGCGGGAGCGGTGAACGGGGAGCTGTTTTTT
cdr3_aa: CASSLAPAGAVNGELFF

j_call: TRBJ2-7
v_call: TRBV6-1
clone_size: -
d_call: TRBD1
cdr3_nt: TGTGCCTGTCGAGACAGGGGCGCCTACGAGCAGTACTTC
cdr3_aa: CACRDRGAYEQYF